This T cell receptor beta chain comes out of a study of beta chain features in type 1 diabetes. Expressed TCRB transcripts got sequenced, as all isolated RNA was reverse transcribed. Libraries were prepared by immunoSEQ multiplex PCR; TCRdb keeps only in-frame clonotypes and omits some of them. The table has 600,000 to 650,000 clones, 15% to 19% seen once. V gave up 1 base and J gave up 5 bases; unmatched junction bases: 8. The length of the CDR3 is 15 residues. Germline V gene sequence: CDR1 MNHEY, CDR2 SMNVEV (reference sequence). This receptor was taken from a man younger than 30 in good health. The chain carries TRBV27 and TRBJ2-7; TRBD1 aligns across 7 bases. The sequenced sample was naive CD4+ T cells from blood. DNA of the CDR3: TGTGCCAGCAGTTTATTGACAGGGCGCTACGACGAGCAGTACTTC. Its translation: CASSLLTGRYDEQYF.